This is a list of T cell receptor beta chains from one sample in a study of T cells in Graves' hyperthyroidism and ophthalmopathy. Each CDR3 protein gets one entry after TCRdb re-called the multiplex PCR reads with MiXCR. Here the sample spans fewer than 450,000 distinct CDR3 sequences, about 14% being singletons. Material: blood. These TCRs come from a man aged 50-60 years with Graves' ophthalmopathy. Both conserved end residues are part of each CDR3. D genes are given only for firm matches. Clone size appears in some rows only: once, few, many, or a class for an expanded clone.

>many|TRBV5-1|TRBJ2-7|TRBD1
TGCGCCAGCAGCGAGACAGGGGGAGGTTACGAGCAGTACTTC
CASSETGGGYEQYF
>few|TRBV5-1|TRBJ2-5|NA
TGCGCCAGCAGCCCCGGGAGTACGGAGACCCAGTACTTC
CASSPGSTETQYF
>many|TRBV11-2|TRBJ2-1|TRBD2
TGTGCCAGCAGCTCAAAGCGGGAGAGCTCCTACAATGAGCAGTTCTTC
CASSSKRESSYNEQFF
>few|TRBV19|TRBJ2-3|NA
TGTGCCAGTAGTGTGACTTTCATGACAGATACGCAGTATTTT
CASSVTFMTDTQYF
>NA|TRBV5-1|TRBJ2-1|TRBD1
TGCGCCAGCACCTCGGGACAGGGCCAACACAATGAGCAGTTCTTC
CASTSGQGQHNEQFF
>many|TRBV18|TRBJ2-3|NA
TGTGCCAGCTCACCATTCTCCGGCACAGATACGCAGTATTTT
CASSPFSGTDTQYF
>many|TRBV30|TRBJ2-7|NA
TGTGCCTGGGGGCTAGTCTCCTACGAGCAGTACTTC
CAWGLVSYEQYF
>few|TRBV7-9|TRBJ1-6|NA
TGTGCCAGCAGCTTAACAGATTCACCCCTCCACTTT
CASSLTDSPLHF
>few|TRBV28|TRBJ1-6|TRBD1
TGTGCCAGCAGTTCCGGACAGGGATTCAATTCACCCCTCCACTTT
CASSSGQGFNSPLHF
>many|TRBV2|TRBJ2-4|NA
TGTGCCAGAGTGGGCGGTGCCGTAGACAATGCACTAGCCAAAAACATTCAGTACTTC
CARVGGAVDNALAKNIQYF
>many|TRBV6-6|TRBJ2-7|NA
TGTGCCAGCAGTTACCGGCCCTCGAGCAACGAGCAGTACTTC
CASSYRPSSNEQYF
>NA|TRBV4-1|TRBJ2-1|TRBD2
TGCGCCAGCAGCCGAACCATAGCGGGAGAGGTTCGCTACAATGAGCAGTTCTTC
CASSRTIAGEVRYNEQFF
>few|TRBV29-1|TRBJ1-4|NA
TGCAGCGCGGCTTGGTCAACTAATGAAAAACTGTTTTTT
CSAAWSTNEKLFF
>NA|TRBV4-2|TRBJ2-1|NA
TGTGCCAGCAGCCAAGACGGGAGTAATGAGCAGTTCTTC
CASSQDGSNEQFF
>few|TRBV20-1|TRBJ2-7|NA
TGCAGTGCTGGGGACGGAGCGGGTTACGAGCAGTACTTC
CSAGDGAGYEQYF
>many|TRBV27|TRBJ2-1|NA
TGTGCCAGCATGGGGTCCATAAGCTCCTACAATGAGCAGTTCTTC
CASMGSISSYNEQFF
>NA|TRBV6-1|TRBJ1-1|NA
TGTGCCAGCAGCCAAGAAGCCAGGGGTACTGAAGCTTTCTTT
CASSQEARGTEAFF
>few|TRBV4-1|TRBJ2-2|TRBD2
TGCGCCAGCAGCCCAGGGAGGGCCCGGACGAACACCGGGGAGCTGTTTTTT
CASSPGRARTNTGELFF
>NA|TRBV11-2|TRBJ2-3|TRBD2
TGTGCCAGCAGCTTCCCCCCCGGGACTAGCGGGAGGGGGGGCACAGATACGCAGTATTTT
CASSFPPGTSGRGGTDTQYF
>many|TRBV20-1|TRBJ2-1|TRBD2
TGCAGTGCCTCGAGCGGGAGGGTAGGTGAGCAGTTCTTC
CSASSGRVGEQFF
>NA|TRBV29-1|TRBJ2-7|NA
TGCAGCGTGAAGCTACCGGAGGGGTACGAGCAGTACTTC
CSVKLPEGYEQYF
>NA|TRBV4-2|TRBJ2-1|TRBD2
TGTGCCAGCAGCCCGTCCCTTAGCGGGAAAGGGAACAATGAGCAGTTCTTC
CASSPSLSGKGNNEQFF